This TCR beta chain derives from a study of tumor-infiltrating lymphocytes in primary liver carcinoma. Germline V lookup: CDR1 SGHNT, CDR2 YENEEA. The CDR3 is 16 amino acids. The source material, roughly 18-31 mg of unsorted bulk tissue, was used to co-extract RNA and DNA. TCR beta cDNA was reverse-transcribed from about 500 ng of total RNA. The reaction used a constant-region primer and ProtoScript II reverse transcriptase. Slightly modified ARM-PCR with three nested multiplex PCR rounds yielded TCR beta libraries. TRBV1-TRBV30 forward primers and a C-beta reverse primer were used in the first two PCR rounds, which each ran for approximately 11 cycles. MiXCR, applied by TCRdb to the multiplex PCR reads, yields one record per CDR3 protein. The sample shows 120,000 or so distinct CDR3 sequences, less than 80% of them seen only once. Concerning this clonotype: What it recognizes is unknown. One end of the junction does not line up with germline, which may come from a read error.

Study-level findings and limits: Compared with tumor region pairs, tumor-adjacent and tumor-blood pairs overlapped less.

The receptor was isolated from a woman aged 60 to 75 with primary liver carcinoma and hepatitis B virus infection. Sequences were obtained from liver tumor tissue from sampling region 1. Subset reported: tumor region T1, superior pole. The rearrangement joins TRBV11-3 to TRBJ2-3, with 8 positions matching TRBD2. The CDR3 nucleotides read TGTGCCAGCAGCCCGCCGACTAGCGTAGGCACAGATACGCGGTATTTT. Protein sequence: CASSPPTSVGTDTRYF.